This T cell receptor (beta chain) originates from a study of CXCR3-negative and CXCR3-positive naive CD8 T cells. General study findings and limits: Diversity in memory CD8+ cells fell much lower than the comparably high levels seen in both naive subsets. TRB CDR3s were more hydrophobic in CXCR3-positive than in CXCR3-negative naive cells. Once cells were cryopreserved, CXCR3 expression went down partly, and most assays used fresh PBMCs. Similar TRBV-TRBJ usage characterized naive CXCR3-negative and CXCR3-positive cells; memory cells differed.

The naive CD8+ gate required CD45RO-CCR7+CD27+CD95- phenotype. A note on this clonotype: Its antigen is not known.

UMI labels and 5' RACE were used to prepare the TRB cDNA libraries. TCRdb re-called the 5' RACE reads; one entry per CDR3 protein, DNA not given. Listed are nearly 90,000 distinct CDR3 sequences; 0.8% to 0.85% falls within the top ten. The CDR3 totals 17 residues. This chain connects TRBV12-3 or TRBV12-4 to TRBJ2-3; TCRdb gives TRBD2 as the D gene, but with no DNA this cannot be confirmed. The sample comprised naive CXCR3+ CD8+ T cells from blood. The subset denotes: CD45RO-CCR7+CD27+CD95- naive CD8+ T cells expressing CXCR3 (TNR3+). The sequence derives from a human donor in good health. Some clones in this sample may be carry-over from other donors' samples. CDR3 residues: CASSWDASGIGTDTQYF.